Listed below are T cell receptor beta chains from one sample, sequenced in a study of neurological immune-mediated disorders. TCRdb independently ran MiXCR on the 5' RACE reads; one entry per CDR3 protein. In the table there are around 41,000 distinct CDR3 sequences, more than 14% of which are singletons. The sequenced sample was CD4+ T cells from blood. The receptors derive from a woman aged 55-69 years with HTLV-1-associated myelopathy (HAM/TSP). CDR3s include the opening cysteine and the closing phenylalanine or tryptophan. The D gene is left open where the match is weak. Clone size appears in some rows only: once, few, many, or a class for an expanded clone.

len | d_gene | j_gene | abundance | v_gene | CDR3aa | CDR3nt
14 | NA | TRBJ2-7 | many | TRBV5-1 | CASSLTQGTSEQYF | TGCGCCAGCAGCTTGACCCAGGGGACGAGTGAGCAGTACTTC
12 | NA | TRBJ1-2 | many | TRBV12-3/TRBV12-4 | CASSQPAYGYTF | TGTGCCAGCAGTCAACCCGCCTATGGCTACACCTTC
11 | NA | TRBJ1-2 | many | TRBV20-1 | CSAIAVVGYTF | TGCAGTGCTATAGCGGTTGTCGGCTACACCTTC
15 | NA | TRBJ2-7 | many | TRBV5-4 | CASSLVTGGLYEQYF | TGTGCCAGCAGCTTGGTGACGGGGGGCCTCTACGAGCAGTACTTC
15 | TRBD2 | TRBJ2-1 | many | TRBV12-3/TRBV12-4 | CASRLSGGARNEQFF | TGTGCCAGCAGGTTAAGCGGGGGGGCCCGAAATGAGCAGTTCTTC
14 | NA | TRBJ1-2 | many | TRBV3-1 | CASSQDLGSGGYTF | TGTGCCAGCAGCCAAGATTTGGGGAGCGGTGGCTACACCTTC
13 | NA | TRBJ2-1 | many | TRBV30 | CAWSADSYNEQFF | TGTGCCTGGAGTGCAGACTCCTACAATGAGCAGTTCTTC
14 | NA | TRBJ1-6 | many | TRBV11-2 | CASRSLRGNSPLHF | TGTGCCAGCAGAAGTTTGAGGGGAAATTCACCCCTCCACTTT
12 | NA | TRBJ2-7 | many | TRBV20-1 | CSALGQTYEQYF | TGCAGTGCCCTCGGACAGACCTACGAGCAGTACTTC
14 | NA | TRBJ2-3 | many | TRBV20-1 | CSARVGGSTDTQYF | TGCAGTGCTAGAGTTGGGGGAAGCACAGATACGCAGTATTTT
13 | NA | TRBJ2-1 | NA | TRBV24-1 | CATGGGAYNEQFF | TGTGCCACGGGAGGGGGCGCCTACAATGAGCAGTTCTTC
14 | NA | TRBJ1-1 | many | TRBV18 | CASSPQKGGTEAFF | TGTGCCAGCTCACCACAGAAGGGGGGTACTGAAGCTTTCTTT
15 | NA | TRBJ1-6 | few | TRBV4-1 | CASSLEGAYNSPLHF | TGCGCCAGCAGCCTAGAAGGGGCCTATAATTCACCCCTCCACTTT
16 | NA | TRBJ2-1 | many | TRBV5-1 | CASSFIEGRVYNEQFF | TGCGCCAGCAGCTTCATCGAGGGGCGGGTCTACAATGAGCAGTTCTTC
14 | NA | TRBJ2-1 | once | TRBV11-3 | CASSSGDRYNEQFF | TGTGCCAGCAGCTCGGGAGATAGATACAATGAGCAGTTCTTC
16 | NA | TRBJ1-3 | many | TRBV5-1 | CASSLSPPEGGNTIYF | TGCGCCAGCAGCTTGAGCCCGCCCGAGGGAGGAAACACCATATATTTT
15 | TRBD2 | TRBJ2-7 | many | TRBV20-1 | CSASPAGGFSYEQYF | TGCAGTGCTAGTCCGGCGGGGGGATTTAGCTACGAGCAGTACTTC
13 | TRBD1 | TRBJ1-1 | NA | TRBV9 | CASSFRGGTEDFF | TGTGCCAGCAGCTTTCGAGGGGGCACTGAAGATTTCTTT
11 | NA | TRBJ2-7 | many | TRBV20-1 | CSARTGYEQYF | TGCAGTGCTAGGACGGGCTACGAGCAGTACTTC
15 | TRBD2 | TRBJ2-1 | many | TRBV28 | CASSLLAGSYNEQFF | TGTGCCAGCAGTTTATTAGCGGGGAGCTACAATGAGCAGTTCTTC
12 | NA | TRBJ2-7 | many | TRBV3-1 | CASSLGPARQYF | TGTGCCAGCAGCCTCGGACCGGCACGACAGTACTTC
15 | NA | TRBJ1-3 | many | TRBV20-1 | CSVSVPGLEGNTIYF | TGCAGTGTCAGCGTACCAGGTTTAGAGGGAAACACCATATATTTT
14 | NA | TRBJ2-1 | many | TRBV20-1 | CSARDPFGRDLQFF | TGCAGTGCTAGAGATCCATTTGGCCGGGACTTACAGTTCTTC
17 | TRBD1 | TRBJ2-7 | many | TRBV5-1 | CASSLGRVGTGLYEQYF | TGCGCCAGCAGCTTGGGGCGTGTTGGGACAGGGTTATACGAGCAGTACTTC
15 | NA | TRBJ1-2 | NA | TRBV12-3/TRBV12-4 | CASSPSVGLWYGYTF | TGTGCCAGCAGCCCATCCGTGGGCCTATGGTATGGCTACACCTTC
16 | TRBD1 | TRBJ1-1 | many | TRBV4-1 | CASSQDPGQGWTEAFF | TGCGCCAGCAGCCAGGACCCGGGACAGGGGTGGACTGAAGCTTTCTTT
14 | TRBD2 | TRBJ2-1 | many | TRBV5-5 | CASTRLAGDNEQFF | TGTGCCAGCACCAGACTAGCGGGGGACAATGAGCAGTTCTTC
16 | NA | TRBJ2-3 | few | TRBV5-1 | CASSPQGDFNTDTQYF | TGCGCCAGCAGCCCCCAGGGAGACTTCAACACAGATACGCAGTATTTT
16 | TRBD1 | TRBJ2-6 | many | TRBV5-1 | CASSEITGAGANVLTF | TGCGCCAGCAGCGAGATCACAGGGGCTGGGGCCAACGTCCTGACTTTC
11 | NA | TRBJ1-3 | many | TRBV7-9 | CASSWKNTIYF | TGTGCCAGCAGCTGGAAGAACACCATATATTTT